The 6 T cell receptor beta chains given below trace back to one sample, sequenced in a study of tissue T cells after allogeneic stem cell transplantation. Libraries were prepared by immunoSEQ multiplex PCR; TCRdb keeps only in-frame clonotypes and omits some of them. The sample has about 22,000 clones; roughly 72% are singletons. Sequenced: spleen. The source is a female BALB/c mouse in good health. Mouse strain MHC haplotype: H2-d.

Comment on this clone: The germline and genes are mouse ones. The sequenced fragment ends 1 residue before the CDR3 boundary, so the rest is inferred from the germline J gene. J is TRBJ2-3 and V is TRBV13-2; 11 bases match TRBD2. CDR1 and CDR2 (germline): NNHNN, SYGAGS (reference sequence). Trimming at V came to 0 bases and at J to 0 bases, leaving 6 bases not matched to a gene. CDR3 size: 18 residues. CDR3 bases read: TGTGCCAGCGGTGATGCCTGGACTGGGGGGTCTAGTGCAGAAACGCTGTAT. This encodes CASGDAWTGGSSAETLY. The whole CDR3 sequence reads CASGDAWTGGSSAETLYF.

As regards this clone: Gene and germline names: mouse. The read terminates 1 residue before the CDR3 end, so the remaining end is supplied by the germline J gene. The chain employs TRBV17 and TRBJ2-1; TRBD1 might be the D (6 bases). Germline CDR1 MNHDT, CDR2 YYDKIL. CDR3 size: 14 residues. V shed 6 bases and J shed 7 bases, with 16 bases lying between them. CDR3 bases read: TGTGCTAGCAGAGACACAGGGAAGAGGGCTGAGCAGTTC. Protein sequence: CASRDTGKRAEQF. The whole CDR3 sequence reads CASRDTGKRAEQFF.

As regards this clone: Germline and genes: mouse. With the read ending 1 residue before the CDR3 end, the germline J gene is used to fill in that end. The rearrangement joins TRBV5 to TRBJ2-5, with TRBD1 identical over 10 bases. The germline V gene encodes CDR1 LGHNA and CDR2 YNLKQL (reference sequence). CDR3 length: 15 amino acids. J lost 6 bases, V lost 2 bases, and 5 bases had no gene match. The covered CDR3 bases are TGTGCCAGCAGCCAACAGACAGGGGGCGCGGACACCCAGTAC. It yields the protein CASSQQTGGADTQY. The CDR3 as a whole reads CASSQQTGGADTQYF.

About this clone itself: Gene names and germline match the mouse. The read is 1 residue too short to cover the CDR3 end, so that end is filled in from the germline J gene. The chain links TRBV13-3 to TRBJ2-7, with 8 bases that match TRBD1. From germline, CDR1 is NNHDY and CDR2 SYVADS. The CDR3 extends over 12 amino acids. V was pared by 7 bases and J by 0 bases, with 0 bases of the junction left unmatched. The CDR3 region is CASGQGSYEQYF. The sequenced CDR3 bases are TGTGCCAGCGGACAGGGCTCCTATGAACAGTAC.

Note on this clone: The genes and germline here are from mouse. The read ends 1 residue before the CDR3 terminus; that terminus is restored from the germline J gene. The chain recombines TRBV16 with TRBJ2-5; 11 bases fit TRBD2. The germline CDR1 and CDR2 sequences are SGHSA and FRNQAP. V lost 3 bases and J lost 1; bases outside the gene matches: 3. CDR3 length equals 16 residues. CDR3 in amino acids: CASSLDWGAYQDTQYF. Partial CDR3 DNA: TGTGCAAGCAGCTTGGACTGGGGGGCATACCAAGACACCCAGTAC.

To note about this clone: Gene names follow the mouse nomenclature. From the germline J gene comes the end of the CDR3, since the read stops 1 residue before it. The rearrangement uses TRBV13-2 and TRBJ2-4; no reliable D call. The ends were cut back, 0 bases at V and 0 bases at J, with 5 bases in the middle. Per germline, CDR1 NNHNN and CDR2 SYGAGS (reference sequence). This CDR3 comprises 14 residues. The sequenced CDR3 bases are TGTGCCAGCGGTGATGCGAGGAGTCAAAACACCTTGTAC. Translation gives CASGDARSQNTLY. The CDR3 in its entirety is CASGDARSQNTLYF.